A single sample is the source of the 2 T cell receptor beta chains below, sequenced in a study of T cell clones after liver transplantation. Libraries were prepared by immunoSEQ multiplex PCR; TCRdb keeps only in-frame clonotypes and omits some of them. The sample records 90,000 to 120,000 clones, around 86% being singletons. Specimen: CD4+ T cells from blood, collected before liver transplant. These receptors were taken from a human donor who received a liver transplant.

This clone was seen only once. The chain is built from TRBV5-1 and TRBJ2-2; no reliable D call. Trimming removed 0 bases from V and 4 bases from J, with 7 bases in between. CDR3 length: 14 residues. CDR1 and CDR2 from the germline V gene are SGHRS and YFSETQ. CDR3 nucleotides: TGCGCCAGCAGCTTGGCCCGGGCCACCGGGGAGCTGTTTTTT. Translated, it gives CASSLARATGELFF. The variable domain in full, completed from reference TRBV5-1 and TRBJ2-2, reads KAGVTQTPRYLIKTRGQQVTLSCSPISGHRSVSWYQQTPGQGLQFLFEYFSETQRNKGNFPGRFSGRQFSNSRSEMNVSTLELGDSALYLCASSLARATGELFFGEGSRLTVL.

CDR3 in amino acids: CASSRDSNYGYTF. CDR3 nucleotide sequence: TGTGCCAGCAGCCGGGACTCTAACTATGGCTACACCTTC. This chain uses TRBV7-2 with TRBJ1-2, with TRBD1 as a possible D gene (5 bases). Per germline, CDR1 SGHTA and CDR2 FQGNSA. This CDR3 is built from 13 residues. Trimming removed 5 bases from V and 0 bases from J, with 7 bases in between.